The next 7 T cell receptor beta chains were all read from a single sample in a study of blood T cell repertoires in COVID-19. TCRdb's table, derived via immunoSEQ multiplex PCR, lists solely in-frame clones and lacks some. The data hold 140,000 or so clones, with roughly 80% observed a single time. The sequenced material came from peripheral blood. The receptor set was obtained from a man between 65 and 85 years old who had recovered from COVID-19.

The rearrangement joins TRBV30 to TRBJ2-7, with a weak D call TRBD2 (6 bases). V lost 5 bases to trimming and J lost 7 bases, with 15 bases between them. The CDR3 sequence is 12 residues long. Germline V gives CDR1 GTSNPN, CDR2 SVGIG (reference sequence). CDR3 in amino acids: CAWHLLAGEQYF. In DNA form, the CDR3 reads TGTGCCTGGCACCTGCTGGCGGGGGAGCAGTACTTC.

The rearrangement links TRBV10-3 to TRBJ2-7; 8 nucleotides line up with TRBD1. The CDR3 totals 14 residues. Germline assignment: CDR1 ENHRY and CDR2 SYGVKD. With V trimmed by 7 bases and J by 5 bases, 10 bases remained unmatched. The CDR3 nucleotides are TGTGCCATCACCGAAGCACAGGGGGGCGACGAGCAGTACTTC. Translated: CAITEAQGGDEQYF.

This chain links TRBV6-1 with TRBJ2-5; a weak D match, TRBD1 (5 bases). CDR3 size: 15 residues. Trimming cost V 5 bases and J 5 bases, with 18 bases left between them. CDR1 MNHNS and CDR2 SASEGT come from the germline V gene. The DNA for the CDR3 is TGTGCCAGCAGTTTCCCAACAGGAACGATCGAGACCCAGTACTTC. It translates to CASSFPTGTIETQYF.

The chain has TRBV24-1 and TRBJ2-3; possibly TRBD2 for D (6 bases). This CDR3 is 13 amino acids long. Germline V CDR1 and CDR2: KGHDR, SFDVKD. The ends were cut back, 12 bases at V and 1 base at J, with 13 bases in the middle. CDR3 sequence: CAVRESGTDTQYF. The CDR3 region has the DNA TGTGCCGTACGGGAGTCTGGCACAGATACGCAGTATTTT.

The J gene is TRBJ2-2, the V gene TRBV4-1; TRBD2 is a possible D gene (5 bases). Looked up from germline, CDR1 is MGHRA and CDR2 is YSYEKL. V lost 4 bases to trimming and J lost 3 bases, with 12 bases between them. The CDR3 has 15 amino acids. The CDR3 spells CASSPRGYDTGELFF. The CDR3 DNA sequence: TGCGCCAGCAGCCCCCGGGGTTACGACACCGGGGAGCTGTTTTTT.

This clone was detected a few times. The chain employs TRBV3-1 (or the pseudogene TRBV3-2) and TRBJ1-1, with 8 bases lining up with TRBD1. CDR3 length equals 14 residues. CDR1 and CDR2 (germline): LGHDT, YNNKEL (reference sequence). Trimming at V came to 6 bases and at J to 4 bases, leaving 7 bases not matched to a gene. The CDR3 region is CASSLTGGATEAFF. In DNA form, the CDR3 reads TGTGCCAGCAGTCTAACAGGGGGGGCCACTGAAGCTTTCTTT.

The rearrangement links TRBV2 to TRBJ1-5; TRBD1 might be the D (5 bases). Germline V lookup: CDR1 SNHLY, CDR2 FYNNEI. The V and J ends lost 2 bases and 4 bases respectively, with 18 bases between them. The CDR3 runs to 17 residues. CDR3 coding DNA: TGTGCCAGCAGTGAATATAGGGGCGTTGGTTTAAATCAGCCCCAGCATTTT. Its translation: CASSEYRGVGLNQPQHF.